The 14 T cell receptor beta chains reported below all come from one sample, sequenced in a study of blood T cell repertoires in COVID-19 (dated by TCRdb to about 2020). Receptor libraries were prepared by the immunoSEQ multiplex PCR assay. The clones in this table, taken by TCRdb from immuneACCESS, are in-frame only. Not every clone is retained; where verified, under half of the shortfall comes from an unresolved V gene, and the cause of the rest is unknown. This sample gives just over 250,000 clones in total; about 91% of them show up just once. Clones ranked in the top ten supply approximately 2.6% of the sample. Material: peripheral blood. Receptors were obtained from a person aged 18-29 years with COVID-19, enrolled during active disease.

CDR3 nucleotide sequence: TGTGCCAGCAGTCCCCCGGTAGGGAGCCGCAATCAGCCCCAGCATTTT. This translates into CASSPPVGSRNQPQHF. The chain uses TRBV28 and TRBJ1-5; no firm D call. The germline V and J ends were trimmed by 5 bases and 2 bases, with 16 bases remaining between them. CDR3 size: 16 residues. Per germline, CDR1 MDHEN and CDR2 SYDVKM.

This clone has a handful of counts. The V call is TRBV4-2, the J call TRBJ1-3, with 7 bases identical to TRBD1. This CDR3 contains 15 residues. V gave up 4 bases and J gave up 6 bases; unmatched junction bases: 9. Germline V gene lookup returns CDR1 LGHNA and CDR2 YNFKEQ. The DNA of the CDR3 is TGTGCCAGCAGCCGAGAGAGGGGGCGGGAAAACACCATATATTTT. It translates to CASSRERGRENTIYF.

V gene TRBV4-3 combines with J gene TRBJ1-2; the match to TRBD1 covers 7 bases. With 1 base clipped from V and 5 bases from J, the junction kept 13 bases outside the gene matches. Looked up from germline, CDR1 is LGHNA and CDR2 is YSLEER. The CDR3 sequence is 17 residues long. CDR3 coding DNA: TGCGCCAGCAGCCAAGCCCATAGCGCAGGGGGAGAATATGGCTACACCTTC. This translates into CASSQAHSAGGEYGYTF.

This chain connects TRBV24-1 to TRBJ2-1; D uncertain. V was trimmed by 3 bases and J by 7 bases, leaving 9 bases between them. The CDR3 extends over 13 amino acids. CDR1 is KGHDR and CDR2 is SFDVKD in the germline V gene. CDR3: CATSDPTRNEQFF. DNA of the CDR3: TGTGCCACCAGTGATCCGACACGAAATGAGCAGTTCTTC.

A single count supports this clone. The rearrangement uses TRBV4-3 and TRBJ2-7; TRBD1 aligns across 8 bases. This CDR3 has 17 amino acids. The ends lost 1 base at V and 0 bases at J; junction bases unmatched: 8. Germline V CDR1 and CDR2: LGHNA, YSLEER. DNA of the CDR3: TGCGCCAGCAGCCAAGGGACAGGGCTTTTCAGCTCCTACGAGCAGTACTTC. Protein product: CASSQGTGLFSSYEQYF.

A few counts support this clone. A much bigger clone sits one base away, suggesting this may be a read error. The chain combines TRBV11-2 with TRBJ1-1; D possibly corresponds to TRBD1 (6 bases). Germline values: CDR1 SGHAT, CDR2 FQNNGV. The CDR3 has 13 residues. V was clipped by 6 bases and J by 1 base, with 9 bases between them. CDR3 sequence reads: CASSSTGNTEAFF. DNA for the CDR3: TGTGCCAGCAGTTCGACAGGGAACACTGAAGCTTTCTTT. Filled out from reference TRBV11-2 and TRBJ1-1, the complete variable domain reads EAGVAQSPRYKIIEKRQSVAFWCNPISGHATLYWYQQILGQGPKLLIQFQNNGVVDDSQLPKDRFSAERLKGVDSTLKIQPAKLEDSAVYLCASSSTGNTEAFFGQGTRLTVV.

CDR3 amino acids: CAVRASGGWETQYF. The CDR3 DNA sequence: TGTGCCGTCAGGGCGTCCGGGGGTTGGGAGACCCAGTACTTC. The V and J genes are TRBV7-2 and TRBJ2-5; TRBD2 might be the D (6 bases). The CDR3 spans 14 residues. V was shortened by 11 bases and J by 5 bases, with 21 bases between the two germline ends. Germline-derived CDR1 and CDR2 are SGHTA and FQGNSA. The full variable domain, its missing parts supplied by reference TRBV7-2 and TRBJ2-5, is GAGVSQSPSNKVTEKGKDVELRCDPISGHTALYWYRQSLGQGLEFLIYFQGNSAPDKSGLPSDRFSAERTGGSVSTLTIQRTQQEDSAVYLCAVRASGGWETQYFGPGTRLLVL.

This clone appeared once. The chain combines TRBV4-1 with TRBJ2-7, with 9 bases fitting TRBD1. This CDR3 comprises 15 residues. The V segment lost 1 base and the J segment 2 bases; nucleotides outside the gene matches: 3. The germline V gene has CDR1 MGHRA and CDR2 YSYEKL. The CDR3 DNA is TGCGCCAGCAGCCAAGCGGGGACAGGGCCCTACGAGCAGTACTTC. Amino acids: CASSQAGTGPYEQYF.

The genes are TRBV4-3 and TRBJ2-1; D uncertain. This CDR3 has 15 amino acids. Trimming removed 4 bases at V and 4 bases at J, with 14 bases between. The germline V gene has CDR1 LGHNA and CDR2 YSLEER. CDR3 sequence: CASSRYSNPYNEQFF. CDR3 nucleotide sequence: TGCGCCAGCAGCCGTTACAGCAACCCGTACAATGAGCAGTTCTTC.

The chain combines TRBV18 with TRBJ1-6; TRBD1 might be the D (5 bases). Trimming took 3 bases from V and 11 from J, leaving 14 bases between them. Germline loops: CDR1 KGHSH, CDR2 LQKENI. This CDR3 is 14 amino acids long. CDR3 in DNA: TGTGCCAGCTCACCGCTGGGGGGATCTGCACCCCTCCACTTT. It translates to CASSPLGGSAPLHF.

The chain uses TRBV5-1 and TRBJ2-3; D not certain. The germline V gene encodes CDR1 SGHRS and CDR2 YFSETQ. V lost 1 base, J lost 0 bases, and 9 bases lay in between. The CDR3 is 15 residues long. CDR3 in amino acids: CASSLISASTDTQYF. CDR3 nucleotides: TGCGCCAGCAGCTTGATTTCAGCGAGCACAGATACGCAGTATTTT.

The CDR3 loop reads CATSDQGTSGRAYNEQFF. The CDR3 DNA follows: TGTGCCACCAGTGATCAAGGGACTAGCGGGAGGGCCTACAATGAGCAGTTCTTC. The V call is TRBV24-1, the J call TRBJ2-1, with 16 bases lining up with TRBD2. CDR1 is KGHDR, CDR2 SFDVKD, per germline. The CDR3 loop spans 18 amino acids. V lost 3 bases, J lost 2 bases, and 3 bases stayed unmatched.

The CDR3 nucleotides read TGTGCCAGCAGTGAAGCCACGGGAGAGGGTACGCAGTATTTT. Protein sequence: CASSEATGEGTQYF. V and J are TRBV2 and TRBJ2-3; perhaps TRBD2 as D (6 bases). The CDR3 extends over 14 amino acids. Trimming removed 0 bases at V and 8 bases at J, with 12 bases between. Germline V gene lookup returns CDR1 SNHLY and CDR2 FYNNEI.

The V gene is TRBV2, the J gene TRBJ1-3; no reliable D call. CDR3 length: 11 amino acids. CDR1 SNHLY and CDR2 FYNNEI come from the germline V gene. V was trimmed by 11 bases and J by 4 bases, leaving 9 bases between them. The CDR3, as DNA: TGTGCCCTCAGCGGGGGAAACACCATATATTTT. It specifies CALSGGNTIYF.